This T cell receptor (beta chain) was recorded in a study of blood T cell repertoires in COVID-19 (dated by TCRdb to the early 2020s). A note on the overall study: Collaborator samples came from the United States, Italy and Spain and covered acute and convalescent phases of COVID-19. The prospective study material was composed of cDNA or gDNA derived from T cells, B-cell-depleted T cells, or PBMCs. Deeply sampled blood TCRbeta repertoires from subjects exposed to, actively infected with, or recovered from COVID-19 were included in the dataset. A freely available public database, intended as a resource for researchers studying the immune response to SARS-CoV-2, is where the repertoires were released. The samples were drawn from two sources: the first 160 participants of the ongoing ImmuneRACE study, and 1,000 to 1,500 subjects contributed by 6 global collaborators. Sample metadata almost always included a de-identified subject ID, COVID-19 status, age in years and sex. Where available, HLA class I and class II types were taken from metadata supplied by the sample provider and were not determined by assay-based typing.

The full study reports these points: Clinical and demographic metadata were provided uncurated, with the amount varying by source and participant.

Notes on this clone: No cognate antigen has been identified for it. Nothing much larger sits one base from this clone, and base qualities are not available.

Another Seattle source contributed samples from volunteer blood donors who had recovered from COVID-19. Whole blood was collected in K2EDTA tubes by collaborating institutions according to the institutions' own protocols. For TCRbeta analysis, collaborator samples were shipped as frozen whole blood, as isolated PBMCs, or as DNA extracted from either sample type. TCRbeta CDR3 regions were amplified from genomic DNA by means of the immunoSEQ Assay, a bias-controlled multiplex PCR. On the study's bioinformatics: The number of nucleated cells in each sample was estimated by amplification of reference gene primers within the assay. To quantify the absolute abundance of each unique TCRbeta CDR3 rearrangement, sequence reads were collapsed and filtered. For each sample, productive Simpson clonality was calculated by taking the square root of Simpson's diversity index across productive rearrangements. TCRdb holds this immuneACCESS table with in-frame rearrangements only. Some clones are missing; in checked studies, unresolved V genes explain under half, and the rest has no known cause. V, J and clone size were drawn from that table, and D and trimming were deduced from the DNA. The sample has 150,000 to 200,000 clones on record, approximately 80% of them singletons. The top ten clonotypes cover 10% to 15% of the sample.

The specimen sequenced was peripheral blood. This sequence was found in a man aged 70-80 years who had recovered from COVID-19.

The encoded CDR3 is CASSQGTGSGTEAFF. DNA sequence: TGTGCCAGCAGCCAAGGGACAGGGAGTGGGACTGAAGCTTTCTTT. The V gene is TRBV11-1 and the J gene is TRBJ1-1; 9 bases in between match TRBD1. Per the germline V gene (reference sequence), SGHAT is the CDR1 and FQDESV is the CDR2. Relative to germline, V is missing 5 bases and J is missing 5 bases, with 9 bases of the junction outside any gene match. Taken from cysteine to phenylalanine, the CDR3 has 15 residues. Here the CDR3 DNA is all that survives: 45 bases in frame from base 1.